This TCR beta chain was sequenced for a study of STAT5B mutations in CD4+ large granular lymphocyte leukemia. In the case of this clone: The antigen is unknown.

Study-wide findings and caveats: Higher CD4+ than CD8+ T-LGLL clonality might reflect small sample size.

Repertoires were generated with immunoSEQ multiplex PCR, while TCRdb's copy carries only in-frame clones and drops some. The table includes tens of thousands of clones, roughly 80% detected once. CDR3 length: 17 residues. CDR1 is LNHDA, CDR2 SQIVND, per germline (reference sequence). V was clipped by 7 bases and J by 1 base, with 21 bases between them. This TCR came from a human donor in good health. V gene TRBV19 combines with J gene TRBJ2-3; D may match TRBD1 or TRBD2 (5 bases each). Sequenced: CD4+ T cells from blood buffy coats. For the CDR3, the DNA is TGTGCCAGTACGGAACGAGGGGCACCTTTAGGCACAGATACGCAGTATTTT. As protein: CASTERGAPLGTDTQYF. Based on the CDR3 plus reference TRBV19 and TRBJ2-3, the full variable domain is DGGITQSPKYLFRKEGQNVTLSCEQNLNHDAMYWYRQDPGQGLRLIYYSQIVNDFQKGDIAEGYSVSREKKESFPLTVTSAQKNPTAFYLCASTERGAPLGTDTQYFGPGTRLTVL.